This T cell receptor beta chain was recovered during a study of blood T cell repertoires in COVID-19. The wider study: PBMCs, B-cell-depleted T cells, or T cells were the source of the cDNA or gDNA that made up the material.

The repertoire was sequenced with immunoSEQ multiplex PCR; TCRdb's copy has only in-frame clones and lacks some. In the table there are under 250,000 clones, approximately 80% of which are singletons. The sample comprised peripheral blood. The source is a man aged 45-60 years with active or convalescent COVID-19.

Here the CDR3 DNA reads TGCGCCAGCAGCCCCGGGACTAGCGGCTACGAGCAGTACTTC. Translated: CASSPGTSGYEQYF. The chain combines TRBV4-3 with TRBJ2-7, with TRBD2 matching over 11 bases. V shed 4 bases, J shed 3 bases, and the junction held 2 bases outside the gene matches. CDR1 and CDR2 from the germline V gene are LGHNA and YSLEER. CDR3 length: 14 residues.